The rows below give T cell receptor beta chains drawn from one sample of a study of blood T cell repertoires in COVID-19. Produced via immunoSEQ multiplex PCR; TCRdb's table is partial and in-frame only. The sample has roughly 120,000 clones, approximately 84% seen once. The sequenced material came from peripheral blood. These receptor sequences come from a woman aged 55-69 years with acute or convalescent COVID-19. Each CDR3 is given with its conserved first and last residue. The D gene is left open where the match is weak. Rows may omit the clone size; those that give it use once, few, many or a size class.

v_call	clone_size	j_call	d_call	cdr3_aa	cdr3_nt
TRBV5-1	.	TRBJ1-3	.	CASSISTGSGNTIYF	TGCGCCAGCAGCATAAGTACAGGGTCTGGAAACACCATATATTTT
TRBV20-1	.	TRBJ2-1	TRBD2	CSASGLGGGDYNEQFF	TGCAGTGCTAGTGGGCTTGGCGGGGGGGACTACAATGAGCAGTTCTTC
TRBV5-1	.	TRBJ1-2	TRBD1	CASSLRYGTANYGYTF	TGCGCCAGCAGCTTGCGCTACGGGACAGCGAACTATGGCTACACCTTC
TRBV7-3	.	TRBJ1-6	.	CASSSGTYNSPLHF	TGTGCCAGCAGCTCCGGGACCTATAATTCACCCCTCCACTTT
TRBV19	.	TRBJ2-1	TRBD2	CASSAEAGKAWGEQFF	TGTGCCAGTAGTGCCGAAGCGGGGAAGGCCTGGGGGGAGCAGTTCTTC
TRBV25-1	.	TRBJ1-1	.	CASSVAGISLGEAFF	TGTGCCAGCAGTGTCGCAGGTATCTCTTTAGGAGAAGCTTTCTTT
TRBV7-8	.	TRBJ2-3	.	CASSYSTASTDTQYF	TGTGCCAGCAGCTACTCGACAGCTAGCACAGATACGCAGTATTTT
TRBV5-1	.	TRBJ2-7	.	CASSLVPGTYEQYF	TGCGCCAGCAGCTTGGTTCCGGGGACCTACGAGCAGTACTTC
TRBV4-1	.	TRBJ1-2	.	CASSQVGSSATYGYTF	TGCGCCAGCAGCCAAGTGGGCAGCTCGGCTACCTATGGCTACACCTTC
TRBV7-2	.	TRBJ1-2	.	CASSPRTTFYGYTF	TGTGCCAGCAGCCCGCGGACAACCTTCTATGGCTACACCTTC
TRBV6-4	.	TRBJ1-1	.	CASSARRDTEAFF	TGTGCCAGCAGTGCTAGGAGGGACACTGAAGCTTTCTTT
TRBV3-1/TRBV3-2	.	TRBJ2-5	TRBD2	CASSSPSGGDLNQYF	TGTGCCAGCAGTTCCCCTAGCGGGGGGGATTTGAACCAGTACTTC
TRBV12-5	once	TRBJ1-2	.	CASGLSQDYGYTF	TGTGCTAGTGGTTTGTCACAGGACTATGGCTACACCTTC
TRBV5-6	.	TRBJ2-5	TRBD1	CASGGMGQGQETQYF	TGTGCCAGCGGTGGCATGGGACAGGGGCAAGAGACCCAGTACTTC
TRBV24-1	.	TRBJ2-3	TRBD1	CATSDLPGDRTSTDTQYF	TGTGCCACCAGTGACCTACCCGGGGACAGGACTAGCACAGATACGCAGTATTTT
TRBV7-9	few	TRBJ2-7	.	CASSISSYEQYF	TGTGCCAGCAGCATCAGCTCCTACGAGCAGTACTTC
TRBV4-2	.	TRBJ1-5	.	CASSHGGPHHNNQPQHF	TGTGCCAGCAGCCATGGCGGGCCCCATCATAACAATCAGCCCCAGCATTTT
TRBV6-5	once	TRBJ1-2	TRBD1	CASSLDRGGGYTF	TGTGCCAGCAGCTTAGACAGGGGTGGCGGCTACACCTTC
TRBV2	.	TRBJ1-3	TRBD1	CASSENQGVGSGNTIYF	TGTGCCAGCAGTGAGAATCAGGGGGTAGGGTCTGGAAACACCATATATTTT
TRBV5-1	few	TRBJ1-2	TRBD1	CASSDIPGGQGYTF	TGCGCCAGCAGCGACATCCCAGGGGGTCAAGGCTACACCTTC
TRBV14	.	TRBJ1-1	.	CASSRIPNTEAFF	TGTGCCAGCAGCCGTATCCCGAACACTGAAGCTTTCTTT
TRBV7-8	.	TRBJ2-7	TRBD1	CASSQPGQGYEQYF	TGTGCCAGCAGCCAACCGGGACAGGGGTACGAGCAGTACTTC
TRBV27	.	TRBJ2-3	.	CASSLWATRRDTQYF	TGTGCCAGCAGTTTATGGGCCACAAGGCGAGATACGCAGTATTTT
TRBV11-2	.	TRBJ2-5	.	CASSSAGRILFQETQYF	TGTGCCAGCAGCTCCGCGGGCAGGATCCTTTTCCAAGAGACCCAGTACTTC
TRBV12-5	.	TRBJ1-1	TRBD1	CASGLTGGAFF	TGTGCTAGTGGTTTGACAGGGGGAGCTTTCTTT
TRBV7-4	once	TRBJ2-2	TRBD2	CARSAPGTSGGPNTGELFF	TGTGCCAGGTCAGCCCCCGGGACTAGCGGGGGGCCGAACACCGGGGAGCTGTTTTTT
TRBV7-3	.	TRBJ2-5	.	CASSQFTGIAETQYF	TGTGCCAGCAGTCAATTCACAGGGATAGCGGAGACCCAGTACTTC
TRBV27	few	TRBJ1-1	TRBD1	CASSTGSWTEAFF	TGTGCCAGCTCGACAGGGTCATGGACTGAAGCTTTCTTT
TRBV28	.	TRBJ1-1	.	CAIHRGGTTEAFF	TGTGCCATCCATCGGGGGGGGACCACTGAAGCTTTCTTT
TRBV3-1/TRBV3-2	.	TRBJ1-5	.	CASSQLAGGQPQHF	TGTGCCAGCAGCCAACTCGCCGGGGGTCAGCCCCAGCATTTT
TRBV19	.	TRBJ1-5	TRBD1	CASSTTGDRPQHF	TGTGCCAGTAGTACTACAGGGGATCGGCCCCAGCATTTT
TRBV4-1	.	TRBJ2-6	TRBD1	CASSQDRQGAAGANVLTF	TGCGCCAGCAGCCAAGATAGACAGGGGGCAGCCGGGGCCAACGTCCTGACTTTC
TRBV2	.	TRBJ2-3	.	CASSDMQGLFRDTQYF	TGTGCCAGCAGTGATATGCAGGGACTTTTCAGAGATACGCAGTATTTT
TRBV27	.	TRBJ1-1	.	CASSLVPRTNTEAFF	TGTGCCAGCAGTTTAGTCCCCAGAACGAACACTGAAGCTTTCTTT
TRBV30	few	TRBJ1-2	.	CAWSVGGGYTF	TGTGCCTGGAGTGTGGGGGGTGGCTACACCTTC
TRBV10-1	.	TRBJ1-4	.	CASSDSVTAGEKLFF	TGCGCCAGCAGTGACTCTGTTACAGCGGGTGAAAAACTGTTTTTT
TRBV28	.	TRBJ2-3	TRBD2	CASSLTGLAGADTQYF	TGTGCCAGCAGTCTTACGGGACTAGCGGGCGCAGATACGCAGTATTTT
TRBV2	.	TRBJ1-3	.	CASSERGGQFGNTIYF	TGTGCCAGCAGTGAGCGGGGTGGGCAATTCGGAAACACCATATATTTT
TRBV19	.	TRBJ1-2	.	CASSSAHVENYYGYTF	TGTGCCAGTAGTAGCGCTCACGTTGAGAACTACTATGGCTACACCTTC
TRBV4-1	.	TRBJ1-3	TRBD1	CASSQDGTPGQPAGNTIYF	TGCGCCAGCAGCCAAGATGGGACCCCGGGACAGCCTGCTGGAAACACCATATATTTT
TRBV9	.	TRBJ2-3	TRBD2	CASSVGAGGPDTQYF	TGTGCCAGCAGCGTAGGAGCGGGGGGCCCAGATACGCAGTATTTT
TRBV5-1	.	TRBJ1-2	TRBD1	CASSLLSTGGDGYTF	TGCGCCAGCAGCCTTCTATCGACAGGGGGCGATGGCTACACCTTC
TRBV9	few	TRBJ2-1	TRBD1	CASSGGDRGRNEQFF	TGTGCCAGCAGCGGAGGCGACAGGGGTAGGAATGAGCAGTTCTTC
TRBV28	.	TRBJ1-2	TRBD1	CASSFSGGQGRINGYTF	TGTGCCAGCAGTTTTTCAGGTGGACAGGGGAGGATTAATGGCTACACCTTC
TRBV4-1	.	TRBJ1-2	.	CASSQVEGGYTF	TGCGCCAGCAGCCAAGTGGAGGGTGGCTACACCTTC
TRBV10-1	.	TRBJ2-6	TRBD2	CASSEAGAGANVLTF	TGCGCCAGCAGTGAAGCGGGGGCTGGGGCCAACGTCCTGACTTTC
TRBV7-8	.	TRBJ1-2	TRBD1	CASSPGGPPPYGYTF	TGTGCCAGCAGCCCAGGGGGCCCTCCCCCCTATGGCTACACCTTC
TRBV27	.	TRBJ1-4	TRBD1	CASSPLTGGNEKLFF	TGTGCCAGCAGTCCTTTGACAGGGGGTAATGAAAAACTGTTTTTT
TRBV5-6	.	TRBJ1-2	.	CASSPQFPYGYTF	TGTGCCAGCAGCCCACAGTTTCCCTATGGCTACACCTTC
TRBV7-9	.	TRBJ1-5	.	CASSPGTGNNQPQHF	TGTGCCAGCAGCCCCGGTACGGGGAATAATCAGCCCCAGCATTTT
TRBV5-1	.	TRBJ1-4	TRBD1	CASSLASDRGEKLFF	TGCGCCAGCAGCTTGGCATCGGACAGGGGTGAAAAACTGTTTTTT
TRBV2	few	TRBJ1-2	TRBD1	CASSVRQGDGYTF	TGTGCCAGCAGTGTTCGGCAGGGGGACGGCTACACCTTC
TRBV10-3	.	TRBJ1-2	.	CAVTGSNYGYTF	TGTGCCGTAACAGGGTCTAACTATGGCTACACCTTC
TRBV19	.	TRBJ1-2	.	CASSPQALYGYTF	TGTGCCAGTAGTCCACAGGCTCTCTATGGCTACACCTTC
TRBV3-1/TRBV3-2	.	TRBJ1-4	.	CASSQHSPTNEKLFF	TGTGCCAGCAGCCAGCACAGCCCAACTAATGAAAAACTGTTTTTT
TRBV12-3/TRBV12-4	.	TRBJ2-1	TRBD2	CASSTLGRDEQFF	TGTGCCAGCAGTACCCTGGGGAGGGATGAGCAGTTCTTC